This TCR beta chain was identified during a study of T cells of healthy individuals. The germline CDR1 and CDR2 sequences are SGHTA and FQGTGA. Deletions cut 3 bases from V and 7 bases from J, with 12 bases between. The CDR3 runs 13 residues. TCRdb processed the 5' RACE reads anew with MiXCR; each CDR3 protein has one entry. The sample lists more than 60,000 distinct CDR3 sequences; around 16% were seen once. The receptor was derived from a human donor in good health. The chain combines TRBV7-3 with TRBJ2-5; maybe TRBD1 (6 bases). CDR3 sequence (DNA): TGTGCCAGCAGCTTGGGGGCCAGGGGGACCCAGTACTTC. Translating gives CASSLGARGTQYF.